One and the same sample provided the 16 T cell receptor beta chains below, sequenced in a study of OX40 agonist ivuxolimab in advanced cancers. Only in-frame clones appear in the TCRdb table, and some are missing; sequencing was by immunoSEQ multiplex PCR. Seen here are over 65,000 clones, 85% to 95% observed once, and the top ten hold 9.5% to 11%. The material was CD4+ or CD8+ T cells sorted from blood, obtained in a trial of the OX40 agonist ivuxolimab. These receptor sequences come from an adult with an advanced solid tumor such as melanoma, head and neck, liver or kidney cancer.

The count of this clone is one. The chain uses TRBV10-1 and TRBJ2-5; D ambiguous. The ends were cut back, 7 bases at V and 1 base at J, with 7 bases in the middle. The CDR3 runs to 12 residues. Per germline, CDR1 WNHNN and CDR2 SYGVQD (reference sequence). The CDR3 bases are TGCGCCAGCACCGCAAGCCAAGAGACCCAGTACTTC. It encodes CASTASQETQYF.

CDR3 loop: CASTRGGNQPQHF. CDR3 nucleotide sequence: TGTGCCAGCACCAGGGGAGGGAATCAGCCCCAGCATTTT. This chain uses TRBV6-6 with TRBJ1-5, with D possibly being TRBD1 (6 bases). The V end was cut by 7 bases, the J end by 4 bases, with 11 bases between. The CDR3 is made up of 13 amino acids. Germline assignment: CDR1 MNHNY and CDR2 SVGAGI (reference sequence).

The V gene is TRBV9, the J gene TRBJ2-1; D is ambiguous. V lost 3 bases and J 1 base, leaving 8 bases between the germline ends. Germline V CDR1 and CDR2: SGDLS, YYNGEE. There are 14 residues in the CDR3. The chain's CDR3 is CASSGVGSYNEQFF. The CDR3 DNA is TGTGCCAGCAGCGGGGTTGGATCCTACAATGAGCAGTTCTTC.

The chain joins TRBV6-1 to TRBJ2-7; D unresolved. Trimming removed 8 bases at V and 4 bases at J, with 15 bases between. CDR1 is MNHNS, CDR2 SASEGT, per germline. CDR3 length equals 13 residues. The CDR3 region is CASEIPGIYEQYF. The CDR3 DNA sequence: TGTGCCAGCGAAATACCTGGGATTTACGAGCAGTACTTC.

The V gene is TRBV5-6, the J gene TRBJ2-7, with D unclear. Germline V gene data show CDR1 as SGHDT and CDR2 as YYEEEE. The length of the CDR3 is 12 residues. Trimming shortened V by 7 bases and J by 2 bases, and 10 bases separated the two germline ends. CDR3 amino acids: CASGGVPYEQYF. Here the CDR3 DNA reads TGTGCCAGCGGTGGGGTCCCCTACGAGCAGTACTTC.

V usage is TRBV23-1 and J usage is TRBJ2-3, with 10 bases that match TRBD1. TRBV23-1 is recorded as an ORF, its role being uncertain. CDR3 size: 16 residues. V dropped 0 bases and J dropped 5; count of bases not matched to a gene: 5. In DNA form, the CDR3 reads TGCGCCAGCAGTCAATCGAGGACAGGGGGAAAAGATACGCAGTATTTT. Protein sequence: CASSQSRTGGKDTQYF.

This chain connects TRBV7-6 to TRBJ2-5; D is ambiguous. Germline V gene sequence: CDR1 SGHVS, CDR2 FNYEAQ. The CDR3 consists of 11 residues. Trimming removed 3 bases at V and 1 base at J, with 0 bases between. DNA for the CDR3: TGTGCCAGCAGCTTCCAAGAGACCCAGTACTTC. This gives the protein CASSFQETQYF.

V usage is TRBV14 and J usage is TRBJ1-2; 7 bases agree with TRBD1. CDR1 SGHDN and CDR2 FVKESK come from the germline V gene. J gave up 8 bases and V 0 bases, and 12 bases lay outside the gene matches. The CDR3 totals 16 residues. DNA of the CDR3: TGTGCCAGCAGCCAAGACGCTAATACAGGGGTAGACGGCTACACCTTC. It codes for CASSQDANTGVDGYTF.

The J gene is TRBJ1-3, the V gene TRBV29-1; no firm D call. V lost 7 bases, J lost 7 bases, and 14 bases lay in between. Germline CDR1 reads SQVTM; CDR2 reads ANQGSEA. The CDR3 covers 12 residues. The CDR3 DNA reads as TGCAGCGCACTGGGGAGGCGGAACACCATATATTTT. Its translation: CSALGRRNTIYF.

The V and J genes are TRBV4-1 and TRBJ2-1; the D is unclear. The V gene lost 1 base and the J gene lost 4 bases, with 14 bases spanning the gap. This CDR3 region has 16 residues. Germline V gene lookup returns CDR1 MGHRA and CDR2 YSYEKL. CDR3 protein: CASSQAAATRYNEQFF. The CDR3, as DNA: TGCGCCAGCAGCCAAGCCGCAGCTACGAGATACAATGAGCAGTTCTTC.

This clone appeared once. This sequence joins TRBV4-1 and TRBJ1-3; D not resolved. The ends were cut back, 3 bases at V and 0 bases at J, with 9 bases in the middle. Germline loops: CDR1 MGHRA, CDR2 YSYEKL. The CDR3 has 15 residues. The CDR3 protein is CASSHIVFSGNTIYF. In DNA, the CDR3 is TGCGCCAGCAGCCATATTGTGTTCTCTGGAAACACCATATATTTT.

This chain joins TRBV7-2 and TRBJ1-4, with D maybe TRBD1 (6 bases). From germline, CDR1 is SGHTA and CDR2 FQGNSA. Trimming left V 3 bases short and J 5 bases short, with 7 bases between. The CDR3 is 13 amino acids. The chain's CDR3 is CASSLQGNEKLFF. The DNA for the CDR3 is TGTGCCAGCAGCTTGCAGGGGAATGAAAAACTGTTTTTT.

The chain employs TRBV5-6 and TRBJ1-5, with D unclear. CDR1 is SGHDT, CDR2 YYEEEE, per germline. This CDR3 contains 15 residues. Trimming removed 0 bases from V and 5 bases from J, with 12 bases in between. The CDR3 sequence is CASSLVGVADQPQHF. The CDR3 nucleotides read TGTGCCAGCAGCTTGGTTGGGGTAGCCGATCAGCCCCAGCATTTT.

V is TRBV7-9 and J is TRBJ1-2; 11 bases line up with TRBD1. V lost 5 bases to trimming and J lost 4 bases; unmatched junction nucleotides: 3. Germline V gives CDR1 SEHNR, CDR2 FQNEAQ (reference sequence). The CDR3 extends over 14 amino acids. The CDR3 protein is CASSTGQGGYGYTF. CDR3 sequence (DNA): TGTGCCAGCAGCACGGGACAGGGGGGCTATGGCTACACCTTC.

The CDR3 loop is CASSPLVGDIQYF. The DNA for the CDR3 is TGTGCCAGCAGCCCGCTTGTGGGAGACATTCAGTACTTC. The V call is TRBV4-2, the J call TRBJ2-4; perhaps TRBD2 as D (5 bases). The V and J ends lost 4 bases and 8 bases respectively, with 12 bases between them. Per germline, CDR1 LGHNA and CDR2 YNFKEQ. The CDR3 length is 13 residues.

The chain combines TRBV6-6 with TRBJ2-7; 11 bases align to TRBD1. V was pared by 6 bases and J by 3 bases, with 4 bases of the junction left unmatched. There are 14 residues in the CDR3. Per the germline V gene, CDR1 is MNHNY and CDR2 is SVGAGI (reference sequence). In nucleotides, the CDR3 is TGTGCCAGCAGCCACGGGACAGGGGGCTACGAGCAGTACTTC. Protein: CASSHGTGGYEQYF.